One TCR beta chain is described in this entry. This sample stems from a study of blood T cell repertoires in COVID-19. Study-wide background: Specimens from acute and convalescent COVID-19 originated in the United States, Italy and Spain.

Germline V CDR1 and CDR2: MNHEY, SMNVEV (reference sequence). This CDR3 region has 17 residues. V was pared by 6 bases and J by 0 bases, with 15 bases between. The method was immunoSEQ multiplex PCR; TCRdb's version includes in-frame clones alone and lacks a portion of them. The data show roughly 170,000 clones, more than 75% seen once. The V call is TRBV27, the J call TRBJ2-6; D is ambiguous. The specimen sequenced was peripheral blood. The clonotype comes from a woman aged 18-29 years who had recovered from COVID-19. The CDR3 loop is CASSLDELSSGANVLTF. The DNA for the CDR3 is TGTGCCAGCAGCCTAGACGAGTTAAGCTCTGGGGCCAACGTCCTGACTTTC.